This T cell receptor (beta chain) was profiled in a study of somatic mutations in cytotoxic T cells in rheumatoid arthritis. Across the study: Blood (less than 32 ml EDTA) from each patient was taken right after diagnosis, before any treatment.

The germline CDR1 and CDR2 sequences are MDHEN and SYDVKM. Trimming stripped 6 bases from V and 0 bases from J, with 6 bases between. This CDR3 region has 13 residues. Generated by immunoSEQ multiplex PCR, the TCRdb table keeps only in-frame clones and is missing some. The sample has roughly 16,000 clones, 82% seen once. The receptor comes from a woman aged 45 to 65 with rheumatoid arthritis. The chain recombines TRBV28 with TRBJ2-1; D uncertain. The sequenced sample consisted of CD8+ T cells sorted from blood. The CDR3 nucleotides are TGTGCCAGCAGGTCAAACTCCTACAATGAGCAGTTCTTC. Protein sequence: CASRSNSYNEQFF. Based on the CDR3 plus reference TRBV28 and TRBJ2-1, the full variable domain is DVKVTQSSRYLVKRTGEKVFLECVQDMDHENMFWYRQDPGLGLRLIYFSYDVKMKEKGDIPEGYSVSREKKERFSLILESASTNQTSMYLCASRSNSYNEQFFGPGTRLTVL.